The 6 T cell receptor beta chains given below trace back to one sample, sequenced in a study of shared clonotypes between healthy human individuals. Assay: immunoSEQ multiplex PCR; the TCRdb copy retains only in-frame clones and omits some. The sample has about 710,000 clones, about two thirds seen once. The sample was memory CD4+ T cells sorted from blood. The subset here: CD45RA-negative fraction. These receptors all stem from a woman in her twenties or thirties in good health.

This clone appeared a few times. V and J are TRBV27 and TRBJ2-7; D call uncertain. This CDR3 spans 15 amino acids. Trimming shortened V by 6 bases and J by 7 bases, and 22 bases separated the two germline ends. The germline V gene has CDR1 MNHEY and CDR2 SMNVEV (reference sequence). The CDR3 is CASSLRAVAAREQYF. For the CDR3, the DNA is TGTGCCAGCAGCCTCCGGGCCGTAGCTGCGAGGGAGCAGTACTTC.

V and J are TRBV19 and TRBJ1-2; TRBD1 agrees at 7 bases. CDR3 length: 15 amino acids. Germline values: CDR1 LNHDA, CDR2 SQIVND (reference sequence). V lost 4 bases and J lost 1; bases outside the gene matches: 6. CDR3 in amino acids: CASSTTGVGNYGYTF. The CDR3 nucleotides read TGTGCCAGTAGTACCACAGGGGTAGGTAACTATGGCTACACCTTC.

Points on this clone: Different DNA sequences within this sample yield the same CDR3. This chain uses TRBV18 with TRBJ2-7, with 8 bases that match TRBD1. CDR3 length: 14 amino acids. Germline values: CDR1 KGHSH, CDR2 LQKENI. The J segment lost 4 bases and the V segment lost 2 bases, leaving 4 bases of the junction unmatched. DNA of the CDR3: TGTGCCAGCTCACCAAGACAGGGGACATACGAGCAGTACTTC. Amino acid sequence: CASSPRQGTYEQYF.

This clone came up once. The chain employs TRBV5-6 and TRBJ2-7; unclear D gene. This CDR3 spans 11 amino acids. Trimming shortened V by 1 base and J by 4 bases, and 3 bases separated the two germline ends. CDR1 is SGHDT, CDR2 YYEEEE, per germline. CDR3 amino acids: CASSLIYEQYF. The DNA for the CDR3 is TGTGCCAGCAGCTTGATTTACGAGCAGTACTTC. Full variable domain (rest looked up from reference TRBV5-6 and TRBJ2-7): DAGVTQSPTHLIKTRGQQVTLRCSPKSGHDTVSWYQQALGQGPQFIFQYYEEEERQRGNFPDRFSGHQFPNYSSELNVNALLLGDSALYLCASSLIYEQYFGPGTRLTVT.

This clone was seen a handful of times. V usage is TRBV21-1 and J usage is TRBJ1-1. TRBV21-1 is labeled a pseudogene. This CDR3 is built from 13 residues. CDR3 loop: CASSKTSGPEAFF. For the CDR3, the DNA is TGTGCCAGCAGCAAAACATCGGGCCCTGAAGCTTTCTTT.

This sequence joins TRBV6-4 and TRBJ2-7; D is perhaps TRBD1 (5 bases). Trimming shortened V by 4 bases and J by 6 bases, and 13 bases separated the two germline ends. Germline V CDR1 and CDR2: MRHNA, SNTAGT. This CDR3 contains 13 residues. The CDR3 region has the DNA TGTGCCAGCAGTGTGGGTACAGGTTTCGAGCAGTACTTC. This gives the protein CASSVGTGFEQYF.